This TCR beta chain was sequenced in a study of vaccination and CD4 T cells after COVID-19. Across the whole study: Across the group, participants received two doses of either BNT162b2 or mRNA-1273 vaccine. Blood was drawn a median around 66 days post second dose, range 14 to 241.

CD4+ T cells that had been cultured provided DNA sequenced with the Oncomine TCR Beta short-read assay. TCRdb reanalysed the PCR reads using MiXCR and keeps one entry per CDR3 protein. The sample lists about 20,000 distinct CDR3 sequences, less than 50% seen once, with about 5.4% in the top ten. As for this clonotype: Its antigen is still unknown.

The sample's treatment: roughly 11-day PBMC culture with coronavirus spike peptide pools or control peptides (ViraFEST assay). This clonotype originated in a human donor who had recovered from COVID-19. The specimen was CD4+ T cells from blood, cultured in vitro.

CDR3 DNA sequence: TGTGCCAGCAGGGCTAGCGGGAGCAATGAGCAGTTCTTC. It specifies CASRASGSNEQFF. The rearrangement links TRBV28 to TRBJ2-1; 10 bases map to TRBD2. CDR3 length equals 13 residues. Per the germline V gene, CDR1 is MDHEN and CDR2 is SYDVKM. The V segment lost 6 bases and the J segment 6 bases; nucleotides outside the gene matches: 2.